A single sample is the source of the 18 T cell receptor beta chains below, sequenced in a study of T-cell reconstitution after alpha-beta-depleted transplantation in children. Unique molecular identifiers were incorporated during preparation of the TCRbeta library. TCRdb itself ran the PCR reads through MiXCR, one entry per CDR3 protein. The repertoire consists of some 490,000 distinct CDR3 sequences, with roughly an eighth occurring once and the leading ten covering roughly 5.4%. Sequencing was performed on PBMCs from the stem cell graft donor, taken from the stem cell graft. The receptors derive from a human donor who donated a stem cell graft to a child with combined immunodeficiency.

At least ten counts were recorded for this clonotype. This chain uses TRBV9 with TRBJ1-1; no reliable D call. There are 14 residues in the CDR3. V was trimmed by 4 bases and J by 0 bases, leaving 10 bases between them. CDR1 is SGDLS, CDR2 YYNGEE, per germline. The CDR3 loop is CASSPRTLNTEAFF. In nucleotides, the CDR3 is TGTGCCAGCAGCCCCAGGACCCTGAACACTGAAGCTTTCTTT.

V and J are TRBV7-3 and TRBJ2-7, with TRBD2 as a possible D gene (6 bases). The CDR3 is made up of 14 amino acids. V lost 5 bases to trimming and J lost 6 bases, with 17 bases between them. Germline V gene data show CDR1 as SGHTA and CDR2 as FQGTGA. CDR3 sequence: CASSPLAGSGEQYF. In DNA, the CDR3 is TGTGCCAGCAGCCCCCTGGCGGGGTCTGGCGAGCAGTACTTC.

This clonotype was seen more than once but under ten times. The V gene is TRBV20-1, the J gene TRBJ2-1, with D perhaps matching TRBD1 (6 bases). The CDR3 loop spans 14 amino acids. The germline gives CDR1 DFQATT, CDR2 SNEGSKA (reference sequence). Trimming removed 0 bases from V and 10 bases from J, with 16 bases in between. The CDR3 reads CSARDLETGQEQFF. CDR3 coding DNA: TGCAGTGCTAGAGATTTAGAGACAGGACAGGAGCAGTTCTTC.

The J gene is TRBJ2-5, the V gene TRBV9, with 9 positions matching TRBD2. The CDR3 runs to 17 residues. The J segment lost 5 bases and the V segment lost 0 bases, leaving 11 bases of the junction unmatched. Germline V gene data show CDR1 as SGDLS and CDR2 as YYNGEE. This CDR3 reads CASSVGYGGGLAETQYF. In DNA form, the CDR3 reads TGTGCCAGCAGCGTAGGCTACGGGGGCGGACTAGCGGAGACCCAGTACTTC.

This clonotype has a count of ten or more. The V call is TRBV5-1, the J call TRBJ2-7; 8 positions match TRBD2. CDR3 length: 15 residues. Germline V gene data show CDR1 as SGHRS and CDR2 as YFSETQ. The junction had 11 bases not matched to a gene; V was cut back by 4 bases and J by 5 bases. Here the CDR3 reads CASSPKAGESHEQYF. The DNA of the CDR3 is TGCGCCAGCAGCCCCAAAGCGGGAGAAAGCCACGAGCAGTACTTC.

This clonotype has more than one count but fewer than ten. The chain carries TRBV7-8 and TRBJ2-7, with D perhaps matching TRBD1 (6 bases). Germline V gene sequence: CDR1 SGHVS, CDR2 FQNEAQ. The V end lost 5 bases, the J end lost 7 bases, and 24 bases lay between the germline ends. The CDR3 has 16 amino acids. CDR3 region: CASSRLGAGALGEQYF. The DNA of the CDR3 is TGTGCCAGCAGCCGCCTAGGGGCAGGGGCCTTAGGGGAGCAGTACTTC.

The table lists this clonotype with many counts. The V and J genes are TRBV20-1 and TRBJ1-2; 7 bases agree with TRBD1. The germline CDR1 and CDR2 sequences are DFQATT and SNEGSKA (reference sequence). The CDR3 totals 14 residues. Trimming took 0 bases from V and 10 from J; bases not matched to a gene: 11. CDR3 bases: TGCAGTGCTAGAGATCATGAGGGGGCGATTGACTACACCTTC. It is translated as CSARDHEGAIDYTF.

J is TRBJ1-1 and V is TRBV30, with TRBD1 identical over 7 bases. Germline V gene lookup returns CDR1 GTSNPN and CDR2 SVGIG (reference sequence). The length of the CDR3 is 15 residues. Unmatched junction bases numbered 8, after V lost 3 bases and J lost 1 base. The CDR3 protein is CAWRLTGVGNTEAFF. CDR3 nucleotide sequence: TGTGCCTGGAGATTAACAGGGGTTGGGAACACTGAAGCTTTCTTT.

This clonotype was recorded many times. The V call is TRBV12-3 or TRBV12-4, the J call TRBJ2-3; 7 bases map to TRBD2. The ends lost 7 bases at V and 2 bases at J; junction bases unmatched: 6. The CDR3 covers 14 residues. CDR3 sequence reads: CASTEAGYTDTQYF. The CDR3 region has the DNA TGTGCCAGCACCGAAGCGGGATACACAGATACGCAGTATTTT.

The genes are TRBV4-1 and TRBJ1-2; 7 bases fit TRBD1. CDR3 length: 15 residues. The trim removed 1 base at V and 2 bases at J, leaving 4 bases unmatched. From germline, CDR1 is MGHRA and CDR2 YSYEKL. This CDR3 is CASSQGPGQNYGYTF. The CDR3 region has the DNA TGCGCCAGCAGCCAAGGTCCGGGACAGAACTATGGCTACACCTTC.

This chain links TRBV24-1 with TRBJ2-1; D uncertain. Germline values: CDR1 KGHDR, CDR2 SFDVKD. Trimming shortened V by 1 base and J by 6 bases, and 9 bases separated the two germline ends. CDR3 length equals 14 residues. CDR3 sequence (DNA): TGTGCCACCAGTGATTTCAGAAGAGGCAATGAGCAGTTCTTC. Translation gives CATSDFRRGNEQFF.

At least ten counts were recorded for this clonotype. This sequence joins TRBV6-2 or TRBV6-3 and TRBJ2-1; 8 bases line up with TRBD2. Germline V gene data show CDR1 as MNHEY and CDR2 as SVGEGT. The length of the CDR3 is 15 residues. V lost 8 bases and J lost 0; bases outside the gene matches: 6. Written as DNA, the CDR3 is TGTGCCAGCGAGATCAGCGGGAGCTCCTACAATGAGCAGTTCTTC. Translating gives CASEISGSSYNEQFF.

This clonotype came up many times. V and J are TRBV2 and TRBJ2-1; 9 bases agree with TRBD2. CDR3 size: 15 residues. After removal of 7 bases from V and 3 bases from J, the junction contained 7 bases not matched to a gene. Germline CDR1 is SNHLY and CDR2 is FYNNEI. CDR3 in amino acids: CASTPETSGYNEQFF. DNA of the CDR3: TGTGCCAGCACACCTGAGACTAGCGGCTACAATGAGCAGTTCTTC.

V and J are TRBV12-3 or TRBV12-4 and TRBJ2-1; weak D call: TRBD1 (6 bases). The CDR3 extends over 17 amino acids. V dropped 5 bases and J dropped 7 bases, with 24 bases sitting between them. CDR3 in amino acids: CASSPTGIPRLDNEQFF. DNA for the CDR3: TGTGCCAGCAGTCCAACAGGGATCCCTAGATTGGATAATGAGCAGTTCTTC.

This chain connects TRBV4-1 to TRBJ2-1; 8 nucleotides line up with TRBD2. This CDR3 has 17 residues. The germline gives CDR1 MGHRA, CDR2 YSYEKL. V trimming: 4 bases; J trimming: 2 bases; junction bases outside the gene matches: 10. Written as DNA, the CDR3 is TGCGCCAGCAGCCGCCTACCGTCGGGGGGGCCCTACAATGAGCAGTTCTTC. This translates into CASSRLPSGGPYNEQFF.

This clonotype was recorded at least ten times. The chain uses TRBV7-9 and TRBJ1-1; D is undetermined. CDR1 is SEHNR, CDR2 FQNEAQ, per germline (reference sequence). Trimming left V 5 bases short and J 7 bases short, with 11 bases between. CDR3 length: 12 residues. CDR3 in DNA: TGTGCCAGCAGCCCCGGGCTAGGTGAAGCTTTCTTT. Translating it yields CASSPGLGEAFF.

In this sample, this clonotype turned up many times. In nucleotides, the CDR3 is TGTGCCACCAGCCAGAGGACAAGATTTAGTGCAGATACGCAGTATTTT. Amino acid sequence: CATSQRTRFSADTQYF. The chain is built from TRBV15 and TRBJ2-3; perhaps TRBD1 as D (5 bases). The germline V and J ends were trimmed by 5 bases and 4 bases, with 19 bases remaining between them. The CDR3 has 16 residues. CDR1 and CDR2 (germline): LNHNV, YYDKDF (reference sequence).

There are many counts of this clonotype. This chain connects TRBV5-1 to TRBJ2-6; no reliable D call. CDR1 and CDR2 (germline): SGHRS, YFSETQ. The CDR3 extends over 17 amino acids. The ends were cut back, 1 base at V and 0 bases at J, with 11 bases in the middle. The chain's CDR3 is CASSLSPRASGANVLTF. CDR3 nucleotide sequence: TGCGCCAGCAGCTTGTCGCCACGGGCCTCTGGGGCCAACGTCCTGACTTTC.